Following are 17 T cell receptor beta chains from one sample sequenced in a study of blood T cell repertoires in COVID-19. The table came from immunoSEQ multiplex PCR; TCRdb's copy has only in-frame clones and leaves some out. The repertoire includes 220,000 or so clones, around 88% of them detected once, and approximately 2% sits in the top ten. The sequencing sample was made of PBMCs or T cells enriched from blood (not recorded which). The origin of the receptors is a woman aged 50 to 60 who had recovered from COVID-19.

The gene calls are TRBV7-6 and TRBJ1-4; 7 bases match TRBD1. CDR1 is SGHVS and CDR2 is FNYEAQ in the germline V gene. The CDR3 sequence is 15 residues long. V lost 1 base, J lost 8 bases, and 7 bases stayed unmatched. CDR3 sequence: CASSLGWQGGEKLFF. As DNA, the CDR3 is TGTGCCAGCAGCTTAGGATGGCAGGGGGGAGAAAAACTGTTTTTT.

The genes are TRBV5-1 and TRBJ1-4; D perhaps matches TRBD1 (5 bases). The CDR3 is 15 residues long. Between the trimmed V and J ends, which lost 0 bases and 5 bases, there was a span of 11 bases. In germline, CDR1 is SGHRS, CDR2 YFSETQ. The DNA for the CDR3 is TGCGCCAGCAGCTTGGTAGGACAAGAGAATGAAAAACTGTTTTTT. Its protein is CASSLVGQENEKLFF.

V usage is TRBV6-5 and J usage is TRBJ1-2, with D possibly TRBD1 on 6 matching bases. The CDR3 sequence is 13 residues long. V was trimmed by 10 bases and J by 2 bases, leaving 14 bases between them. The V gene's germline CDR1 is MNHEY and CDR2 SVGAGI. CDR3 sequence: CAIGQPLNYGYTF. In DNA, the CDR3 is TGTGCCATCGGACAGCCGTTAAACTATGGCTACACCTTC.

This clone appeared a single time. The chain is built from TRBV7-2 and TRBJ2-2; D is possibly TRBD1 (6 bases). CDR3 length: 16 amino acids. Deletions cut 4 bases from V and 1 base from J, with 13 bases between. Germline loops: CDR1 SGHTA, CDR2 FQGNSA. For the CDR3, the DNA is TGTGCCAGCAGCTACTCTGGGACAAAGAACACCGGGGAGCTGTTTTTT. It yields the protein CASSYSGTKNTGELFF.

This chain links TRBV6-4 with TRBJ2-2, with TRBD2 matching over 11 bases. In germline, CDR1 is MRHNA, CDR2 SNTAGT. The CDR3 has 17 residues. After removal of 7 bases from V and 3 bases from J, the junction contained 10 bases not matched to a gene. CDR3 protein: CASKGLAASPYTGELFF. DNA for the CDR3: TGTGCCAGCAAGGGACTAGCGGCCTCACCTTACACCGGGGAGCTGTTTTTT.

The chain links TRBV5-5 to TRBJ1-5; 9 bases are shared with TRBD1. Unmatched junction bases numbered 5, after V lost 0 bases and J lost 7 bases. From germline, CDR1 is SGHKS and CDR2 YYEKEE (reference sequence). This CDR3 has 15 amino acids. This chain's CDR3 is CASSLDRGQGQPQHF. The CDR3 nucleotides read TGTGCCAGCAGCTTGGACAGGGGGCAAGGGCAGCCCCAGCATTTT. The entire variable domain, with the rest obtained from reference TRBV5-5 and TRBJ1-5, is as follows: DAGVTQSPTHLIKTRGQQVTLRCSPISGHKSVSWYQQVLGQGPQFIFQYYEKEERGRGNFPDRFSARQFPNYSSELNVNALLLGDSALYLCASSLDRGQGQPQHFGDGTRLSIL.

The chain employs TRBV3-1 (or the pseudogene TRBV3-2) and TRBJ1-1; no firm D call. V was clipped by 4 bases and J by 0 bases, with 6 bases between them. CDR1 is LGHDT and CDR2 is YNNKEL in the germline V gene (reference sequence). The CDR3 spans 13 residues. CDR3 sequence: CASSPPMNTEAFF. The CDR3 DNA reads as TGTGCCAGCAGCCCGCCTATGAACACTGAAGCTTTCTTT.

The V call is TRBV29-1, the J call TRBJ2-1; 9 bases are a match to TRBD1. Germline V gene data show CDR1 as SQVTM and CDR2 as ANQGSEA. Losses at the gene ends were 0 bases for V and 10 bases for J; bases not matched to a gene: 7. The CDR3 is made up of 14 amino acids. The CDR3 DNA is TGCAGCGTTGAAGAGAGACAGGGGGACCTCGAGCAGTTCTTC. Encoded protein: CSVEERQGDLEQFF.

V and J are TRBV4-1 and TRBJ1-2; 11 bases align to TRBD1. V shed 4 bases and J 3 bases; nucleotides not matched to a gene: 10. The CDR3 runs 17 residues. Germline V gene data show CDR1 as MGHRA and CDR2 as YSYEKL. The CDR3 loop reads CASSLRTGGRSHYGYTF. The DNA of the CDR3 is TGCGCCAGCAGCCTACGGACAGGGGGCCGTTCACACTATGGCTACACCTTC.

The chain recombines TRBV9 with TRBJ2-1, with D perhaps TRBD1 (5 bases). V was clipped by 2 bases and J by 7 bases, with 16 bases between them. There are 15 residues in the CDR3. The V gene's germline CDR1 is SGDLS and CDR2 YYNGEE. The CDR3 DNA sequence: TGTGCCAGCAGCGTGGGGCCGGCGGTCGAAAATGAGCAGTTCTTC. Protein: CASSVGPAVENEQFF.

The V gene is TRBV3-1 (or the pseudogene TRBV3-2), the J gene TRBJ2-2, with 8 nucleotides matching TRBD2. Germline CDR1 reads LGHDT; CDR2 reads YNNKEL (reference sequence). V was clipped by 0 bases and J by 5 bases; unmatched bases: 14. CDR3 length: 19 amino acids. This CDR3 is CASSQEFRGRSGRTGELFF. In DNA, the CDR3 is TGTGCCAGCAGCCAAGAATTTCGGGGTAGGAGCGGGAGAACCGGGGAGCTGTTTTTT.

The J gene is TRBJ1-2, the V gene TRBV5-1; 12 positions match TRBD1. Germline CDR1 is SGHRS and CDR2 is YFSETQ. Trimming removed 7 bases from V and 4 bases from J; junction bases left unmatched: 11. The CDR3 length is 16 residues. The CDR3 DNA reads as TGCGCCAGCCGTGGGACAGGGGGCCCCACTCCCTATGGCTACACCTTC. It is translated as CASRGTGGPTPYGYTF.

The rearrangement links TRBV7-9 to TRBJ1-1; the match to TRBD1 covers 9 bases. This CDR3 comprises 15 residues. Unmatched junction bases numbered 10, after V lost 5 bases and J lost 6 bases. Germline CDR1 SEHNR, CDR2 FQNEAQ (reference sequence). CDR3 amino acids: CASSVLRDRVAEAFF. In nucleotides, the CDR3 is TGTGCCAGCAGCGTCCTCCGGGACAGGGTCGCTGAAGCTTTCTTT.

CDR3 DNA: TGTGCCACCAGCGGATCGGGACAGCCCGACACTGAAGCTTTCTTT. It yields the protein CATSGSGQPDTEAFF. V gene TRBV15 combines with J gene TRBJ1-1; 7 nucleotides match TRBD1. This CDR3 contains 15 residues. V was pared by 5 bases and J by 3 bases, with 9 bases of the junction left unmatched. Germline-derived CDR1 and CDR2 are LNHNV and YYDKDF (reference sequence).

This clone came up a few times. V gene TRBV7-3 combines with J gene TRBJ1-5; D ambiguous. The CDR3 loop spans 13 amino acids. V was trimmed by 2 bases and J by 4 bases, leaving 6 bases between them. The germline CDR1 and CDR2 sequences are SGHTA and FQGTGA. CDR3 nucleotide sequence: TGTGCCAGCAGCTTAGGGCCTAATCAGCCCCAGCATTTT. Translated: CASSLGPNQPQHF.

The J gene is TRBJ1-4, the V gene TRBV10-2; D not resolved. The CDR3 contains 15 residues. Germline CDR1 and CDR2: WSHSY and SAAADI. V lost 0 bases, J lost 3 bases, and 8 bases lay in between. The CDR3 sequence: CASSESGRSNEKLFF. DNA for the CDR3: TGCGCCAGCAGTGAGTCTGGGAGATCTAATGAAAAACTGTTTTTT.

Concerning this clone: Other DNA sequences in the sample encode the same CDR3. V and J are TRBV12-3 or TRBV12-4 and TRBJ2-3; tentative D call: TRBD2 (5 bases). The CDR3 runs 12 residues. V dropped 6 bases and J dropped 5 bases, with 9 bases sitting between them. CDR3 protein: CASSLTRDTQYF. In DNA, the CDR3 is TGTGCCAGCAGCCTCACTAGAGATACGCAGTATTTT.